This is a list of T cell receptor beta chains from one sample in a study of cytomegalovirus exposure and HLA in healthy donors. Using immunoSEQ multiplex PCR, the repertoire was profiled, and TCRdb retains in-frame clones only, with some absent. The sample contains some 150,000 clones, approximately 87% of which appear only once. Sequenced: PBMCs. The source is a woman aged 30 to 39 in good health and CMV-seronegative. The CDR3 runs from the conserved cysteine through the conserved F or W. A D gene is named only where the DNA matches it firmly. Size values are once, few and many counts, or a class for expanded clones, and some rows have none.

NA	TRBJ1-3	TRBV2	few	CASRAGMSPGNTIYF	TGTGCCAGCAGAGCAGGGATGTCACCTGGAAACACCATATATTTT
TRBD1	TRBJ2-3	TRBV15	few	CATSRGTGGTDTQYF	TGTGCCACCAGCAGAGGGACAGGGGGCACAGATACGCAGTATTTT
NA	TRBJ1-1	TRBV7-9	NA	CASSLVGQLNTEAFF	TGTGCCAGCAGCTTAGTTGGGCAGCTGAACACTGAAGCTTTCTTT
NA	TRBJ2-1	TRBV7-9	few	CASSSTLEQFF	TGTGCCAGCAGCTCGACTTTGGAGCAGTTCTTC
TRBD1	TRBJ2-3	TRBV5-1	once	CASSQMGQVSTDTQYF	TGCGCCAGCAGTCAAATGGGACAGGTTAGCACAGATACGCAGTATTTT
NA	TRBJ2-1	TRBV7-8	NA	CASSARRRAYYNEQFF	TGTGCCAGCAGTGCTAGACGGAGAGCATATTACAATGAGCAGTTCTTC
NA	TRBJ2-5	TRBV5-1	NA	CASSFGEGQETQYF	TGCGCCAGCAGCTTCGGAGAAGGACAAGAGACCCAGTACTTC
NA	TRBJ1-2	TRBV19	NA	CASSRDRNLNYGYTF	TGTGCCAGTAGTCGCGACAGGAACTTAAACTATGGCTACACCTTC
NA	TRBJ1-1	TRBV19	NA	CASSISGHMNTEAFF	TGTGCCAGTAGCATCTCCGGACATATGAACACTGAAGCTTTCTTT
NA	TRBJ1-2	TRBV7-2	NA	CASSLSPTVANYGYTF	TGTGCCAGCAGCTTGTCCCCGACAGTCGCGAACTATGGCTACACCTTC
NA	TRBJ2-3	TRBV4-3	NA	CASSQPGVGDTQYF	TGCGCCAGCAGCCAACCGGGAGTTGGAGATACGCAGTATTTT
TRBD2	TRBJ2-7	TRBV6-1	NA	CASRLAGSVHEQYF	TGTGCCAGCAGACTAGCGGGATCTGTCCACGAGCAGTACTTC
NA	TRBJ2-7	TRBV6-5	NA	CASSWYRGIEQYF	TGTGCCAGCAGTTGGTATAGAGGCATCGAGCAGTACTTC
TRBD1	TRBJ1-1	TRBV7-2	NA	CASSPGTGLAFF	TGTGCCAGCAGCCCAGGGACAGGTCTCGCTTTCTTT
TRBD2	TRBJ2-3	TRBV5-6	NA	CASSLRTSGGADTQYF	TGTGCCAGCAGCTTGAGGACTAGCGGGGGGGCAGATACGCAGTATTTT
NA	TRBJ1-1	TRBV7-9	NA	CASSATRGPNTEAFF	TGTGCCAGCAGCGCAACCAGGGGCCCGAACACTGAAGCTTTCTTT
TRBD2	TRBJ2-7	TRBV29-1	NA	CSVELAGREYEQYF	TGCAGCGTTGAACTGGCCGGGAGGGAGTACGAGCAGTACTTC